A selection of T cell receptor beta chains follows, all from one sample in a study of blood T cell repertoires in COVID-19. Generated by immunoSEQ multiplex PCR, the TCRdb table keeps only in-frame clones and is missing some. The profile shows around 260,000 clones, 83% of them singletons. Material for sequencing was peripheral blood. The receptors derive from a woman aged 50 to 60 who had recovered from COVID-19. Each CDR3 is given with its conserved first and last residue. Each record gives: J gene, V gene, CDR3 protein.

j_gene: TRBJ1-1; v_gene: TRBV5-1; CDR3aa: CASSSRGNTEAFF
j_gene: TRBJ2-5; v_gene: TRBV29-1; CDR3aa: CSVDTPAKTSGRAAGGQETQYF
j_gene: TRBJ1-2; v_gene: TRBV2; CDR3aa: CASSEGPSPLHGYTF
j_gene: TRBJ2-7; v_gene: TRBV7-2; CDR3aa: CASSAGLAGGEQYF
j_gene: TRBJ1-1; v_gene: TRBV27; CDR3aa: CASSLTGDRRSEAFF
j_gene: TRBJ1-2; v_gene: TRBV27; CDR3aa: CASSEYTGGRYGYTF
j_gene: TRBJ1-6; v_gene: TRBV19; CDR3aa: CASSRTRDSNSPLHF
j_gene: TRBJ2-1; v_gene: TRBV25-1; CDR3aa: CASSDPGRAYSYNEQFF
j_gene: TRBJ2-5; v_gene: TRBV20-1; CDR3aa: CSASTLSGGQETQYF
j_gene: TRBJ2-3; v_gene: TRBV7-2; CDR3aa: CASSPSVWSTDTQYF
j_gene: TRBJ2-1; v_gene: TRBV6-1; CDR3aa: CASSESPWLGAYNEQFF
j_gene: TRBJ2-6; v_gene: TRBV7-9; CDR3aa: CASSLEGRKGSGANVLTF
j_gene: TRBJ1-2; v_gene: TRBV4-1; CDR3aa: CASTSLGGQGNYGYTF
j_gene: TRBJ1-3; v_gene: TRBV6-5; CDR3aa: CASSIGNTIYF
j_gene: TRBJ2-7; v_gene: TRBV28; CDR3aa: CASSTSYEQYF
j_gene: TRBJ2-7; v_gene: TRBV7-2; CDR3aa: CASSLEFGDRDSYEQYF